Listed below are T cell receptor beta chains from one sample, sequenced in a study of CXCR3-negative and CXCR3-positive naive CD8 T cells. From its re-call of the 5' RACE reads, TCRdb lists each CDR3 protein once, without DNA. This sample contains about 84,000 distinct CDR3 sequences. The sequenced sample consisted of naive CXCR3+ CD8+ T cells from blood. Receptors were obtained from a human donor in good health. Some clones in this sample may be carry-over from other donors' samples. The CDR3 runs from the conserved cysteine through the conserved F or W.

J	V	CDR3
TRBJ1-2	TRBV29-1	CSVDSPGTAYYGYTF
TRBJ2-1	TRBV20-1	CSARSGTVYNEQFF
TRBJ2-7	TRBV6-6	CASSTRDRGNYEQYF
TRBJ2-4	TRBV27	CASSLYLAEAKNIQYF
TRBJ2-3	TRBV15	CATSRDRADTQYF
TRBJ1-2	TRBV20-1	CSARAAGDYGYTF
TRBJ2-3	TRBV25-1	CASSEYFYTDTQYF
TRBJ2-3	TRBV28	CASSFLDAPDTQYF
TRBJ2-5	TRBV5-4	CASRYLLAEETQYF
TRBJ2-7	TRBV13	CASSSGQASYEQYF
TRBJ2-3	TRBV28	CASTAVPDTQYF
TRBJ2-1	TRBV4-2	CASSQGAGGISEQFF
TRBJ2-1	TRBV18	CASTSIPTSYEQFF
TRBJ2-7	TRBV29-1	CSVEGQAPYEQYF
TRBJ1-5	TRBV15	CATSRVAGSNQPQHF
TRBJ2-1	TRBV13	CASSPRDSGRTDEQFF
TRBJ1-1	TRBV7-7	CASSLERNTEAFF
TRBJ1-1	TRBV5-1	CASSLPNTNTEAFF